Below, 6 T cell receptor beta chains from the same sample are listed, as sequenced in a study of cytomegalovirus exposure and HLA in healthy donors. TCRdb keeps only in-frame clones here, not all; method: immunoSEQ multiplex PCR. There are about 150,000 clones in the sample; 86% occur only once, and around 2.1% lies in the top ten. Source material: PBMCs. The origin of the receptors is a human donor in good health.

The rearrangement uses TRBV5-1 and TRBJ2-1; the D gene is possibly TRBD2 (6 bases). The CDR3 is made up of 13 amino acids. Germline values: CDR1 SGHRS, CDR2 YFSETQ. V lost 1 base and J 5 bases, leaving 7 bases between the germline ends. The CDR3 bases are TGCGCCAGCAGCTTGTCGGGGGACAATGAGCAGTTCTTC. The encoded protein is CASSLSGDNEQFF.

This chain links TRBV7-2 with TRBJ1-1, with a weak D call TRBD1 (5 bases). The CDR3 is 16 amino acids. With 1 base removed from V and 0 bases from J, the gap between germline ends came to 12 bases. Germline V CDR1 and CDR2: SGHTA, FQGNSA. Here the CDR3 reads CASSLGRGRMNTEAFF. For the CDR3, the DNA is TGTGCCAGCAGCTTAGGGCGGGGACGGATGAACACTGAAGCTTTCTTT.

This clone was counted once. J is TRBJ1-3 and V is TRBV9, with a weak D call TRBD1 (6 bases). V was trimmed by 0 bases and J by 5 bases, leaving 15 bases between them. The CDR3 runs to 16 residues. CDR1 and CDR2 (germline): SGDLS, YYNGEE. In DNA form, the CDR3 reads TGTGCCAGCAGCGTAGGGGATCCGGGACACAGAAACACCATATATTTT. This encodes CASSVGDPGHRNTIYF.

This chain's CDR3 is CASSLQGTNTGELFF. In DNA, the CDR3 is TGTGCCAGCAGTCTACAGGGTACGAACACCGGGGAGCTGTTTTTT. V is TRBV25-1 and J is TRBJ2-2, with D maybe TRBD1 (6 bases). V was clipped by 5 bases and J by 0 bases, with 10 bases between them. Germline CDR1 reads MGHDK; CDR2 reads SYGVNS. The CDR3 is made up of 15 amino acids.

This clone showed up just once. The CDR3: CASSYRYSYEGYTF. As DNA, the CDR3 is TGTGCCAGCAGTTACCGCTACAGTTATGAAGGCTACACCTTC. The chain carries TRBV6-6 and TRBJ1-2; D gene uncertain. Germline V CDR1 and CDR2: MNHNY, SVGAGI (reference sequence). The CDR3 loop spans 14 amino acids. V lost 2 bases, J lost 8 bases, and 15 bases lay in between.

The CDR3 reads CASSLSPRAGGSPLHF. Here the CDR3 DNA reads TGCGCCAGCAGCTTAAGCCCCAGGGCAGGGGGATCACCCCTCCACTTT. This chain links TRBV5-1 with TRBJ1-6; TRBD1 matches 7 bases. J gave up 10 bases and V 2 bases, and 12 bases lay outside the gene matches. Germline-derived CDR1 and CDR2 are SGHRS and YFSETQ. The CDR3 has 16 residues.